This TCR beta chain was recorded in a study of cytomegalovirus exposure and HLA in healthy donors. Trimming shortened V by 2 bases and J by 14 bases, and 22 bases separated the two germline ends. The germline gives CDR1 GTSNPN, CDR2 SVGIG (reference sequence). CDR3 size: 15 residues. The study's findings and limits: Presence/absence results assume similar sequencing depth per donor, which may not hold. What a later analysis reportedly showed was that an Asian-associated ancestry cluster had fewer N-insertions than the approximately 700-donor mean. CMV antigen specificity was confirmed in vitro for a few CMV-associated chains. Accurate prediction of HLA-A and HLA-B alleles (for most subjects) was reportedly achieved from TCR beta sequences.

Researchers ran the PCR with 60 Vbeta and 13 Jbeta primers. Profiling relied on immunoSEQ multiplex PCR, and the TCRdb table lists in-frame clones only, not all of them. The sample records some 190,000 clones, about three quarters being singletons. Notes on this clone: Its antigen is not known.

Material: PBMCs. This rearrangement joins TRBV30 to TRBJ1-6; the D gene is possibly TRBD1 (5 bases). The clonotype comes from a woman aged 40 to 49 in good health and CMV-seronegative. This chain's CDR3 is CAWSYGAVSLGTLHF. The DNA of the CDR3 is TGTGCCTGGAGTTATGGGGCAGTCTCCTTAGGTACCCTCCACTTT.